The 29 T cell receptor beta chains below come from one sample, sequenced in a study of T cell responses to AZD1222 COVID-19 vaccine (TCRdb year 2021). The time point label here, explained by the study, means: about 28 days (+/-7) after the second vaccine dose. The protocol used for the library was the immunoSEQ multiplex PCR assay. TCRdb carries this immuneACCESS record with in-frame sequences only. Its versions omit some clonotypes, under half of them owing to an unresolved V gene in the studies checked, with the rest unexplained. The sample profile shows tens of thousands of clones; less than 95% of them were found once. The ten largest make up around 8% of the sample. The material sequenced was peripheral blood, taken 28 days after the second AZD1222 dose. Receptor source: an adult who received the AZD1222 COVID-19 vaccine.

The J gene is TRBJ2-2, the V gene TRBV7-3; TRBD2 matches 8 bases. V shed 5 bases and J 5 bases; nucleotides not matched to a gene: 7. The length of the CDR3 is 15 residues. Germline-derived CDR1 and CDR2 are SGHTA and FQGTGA. CDR3 sequence (DNA): TGTGCCAGCAGCCCATTAGCGGGACGGACCGGGGAGCTGTTTTTT. Protein sequence: CASSPLAGRTGELFF.

V is TRBV6-2 or TRBV6-3 and J is TRBJ2-7; D could derive from TRBD1 or TRBD2 (6 bases each). The CDR3 totals 13 residues. V lost 3 bases, J lost 7 bases, and 13 bases lay in between. The germline V gene encodes CDR1 MNHEY and CDR2 SVGEGT. The CDR3 loop reads CASSYGQGREQYF. The CDR3, as DNA: TGTGCCAGCAGTTATGGGCAGGGGAGGGAGCAGTACTTC.

The J gene is TRBJ1-2, the V gene TRBV4-1; D is undetermined. Germline CDR1 is MGHRA and CDR2 is YSYEKL. The CDR3 is made up of 14 amino acids. Trimming cost V 0 bases and J 2 bases, with 7 bases left between them. CDR3 region: CASSQEWSNYGYTF. The DNA for the CDR3 is TGCGCCAGCAGCCAAGAATGGTCCAACTATGGCTACACCTTC.

The chain is built from TRBV2 and TRBJ2-5; D not resolved. Germline assignment: CDR1 SNHLY and CDR2 FYNNEI. This CDR3 contains 11 residues. Trimming removed 6 bases from V and 2 bases from J, with 4 bases in between. This chain's CDR3 is CASRAQETQYF. The DNA for the CDR3 is TGTGCCAGCAGGGCACAAGAGACCCAGTACTTC. Looking up the rest from reference TRBV2 and TRBJ2-5 gives the full variable domain: EPEVTQTPSHQVTQMGQEVILRCVPISNHLYFYWYRQILGQKVEFLVSFYNNEISEKSEIFDDQFSVERPDGSNFTLKIRSTKLEDSAMYFCASRAQETQYFGPGTRLLVL.

The chain carries TRBV25-1 and TRBJ1-2; D is uncertain. Germline V gives CDR1 MGHDK, CDR2 SYGVNS. The CDR3 spans 11 residues. V shed 5 bases and J shed 5 bases, with 6 bases lying between them. The DNA for the CDR3 is TGTGCCAGCAGTCCGGGTTATGGCTACACCTTC. This sequence encodes CASSPGYGYTF.

The chain recombines TRBV30 with TRBJ2-2, with TRBD2 identical over 7 bases. This CDR3 comprises 15 residues. V lost 0 bases and J lost 4; bases outside the gene matches: 5. The germline V gene encodes CDR1 GTSNPN and CDR2 SVGIG (reference sequence). Here the CDR3 DNA reads TGTGCCTGGAGTGTTGTGGGAGGGAGCACCGGGGAGCTGTTTTTT. Its protein is CAWSVVGGSTGELFF.

The genes are TRBV11-2 and TRBJ2-5; D perhaps matches TRBD1 (6 bases). The CDR3 extends over 14 amino acids. The V gene's germline CDR1 is SGHAT and CDR2 FQNNGV. The V gene lost 3 bases and the J gene lost 3 bases, with 11 bases spanning the gap. CDR3 in amino acids: CASSFWTEKETQYF. The CDR3 DNA reads TGTGCCAGCAGCTTTTGGACAGAGAAAGAGACCCAGTACTTC.

This sequence joins TRBV5-4 and TRBJ2-4; a weak D match, TRBD2 (6 bases). V gave up 5 bases and J gave up 3 bases, with 18 bases separating them. The CDR3 extends over 16 amino acids. Germline lookup yields CDR1 SGHNT and CDR2 YYREEE (reference sequence). The CDR3 protein is CASSPEGSGYKNIQYF. The CDR3 DNA reads as TGTGCCAGCAGTCCTGAGGGTAGCGGATACAAAAACATTCAGTACTTC.

V is TRBV20-1 and J is TRBJ1-2; TRBD1 matches at 7 bases. Per germline, CDR1 DFQATT and CDR2 SNEGSKA (reference sequence). J lost 0 bases, V lost 3 bases, and 4 bases had no gene match. The CDR3 length is 14 residues. The CDR3 is CSASSTGTNYGYTF. The CDR3 nucleotides read TGCAGTGCTAGTTCGACAGGGACTAACTATGGCTACACCTTC.

This chain joins TRBV11-2 and TRBJ2-7, with 8 bases matching TRBD2. The CDR3 is made up of 16 amino acids. Germline V gene data show CDR1 as SGHAT and CDR2 as FQNNGV. V was clipped by 5 bases and J by 4 bases; unmatched bases: 13. CDR3 residues: CASSLTLLSGKYEQYF. In DNA form, the CDR3 reads TGTGCCAGCAGCCTAACTCTGCTTAGCGGGAAATACGAGCAGTACTTC. The variable domain in full, with the rest retrieved from reference TRBV11-2 and TRBJ2-7, is EAGVAQSPRYKIIEKRQSVAFWCNPISGHATLYWYQQILGQGPKLLIQFQNNGVVDDSQLPKDRFSAERLKGVDSTLKIQPAKLEDSAVYLCASSLTLLSGKYEQYFGPGTRLTVT.

The V call is TRBV9, the J call TRBJ1-4, with D tentatively TRBD1 (5 bases). Trimming removed 4 bases from V and 4 bases from J, with 14 bases in between. This CDR3 contains 15 residues. CDR1 and CDR2 (germline): SGDLS, YYNGEE. The CDR3 bases are TGTGCCAGCAGCCGGTCAGGGAACTTTAATGAAAAACTGTTTTTT. Translating it yields CASSRSGNFNEKLFF.

The chain has TRBV24-1 and TRBJ2-1, with D perhaps matching TRBD1 (6 bases). Between the trimmed V and J ends, which lost 7 bases and 6 bases, there was a span of 21 bases. This CDR3 is built from 16 residues. Germline CDR1 KGHDR, CDR2 SFDVKD. The CDR3 coding sequence is TGTGCCACCAGCGGGGTGGGGGTTCAGGGGCCCAATGAGCAGTTCTTC. This encodes CATSGVGVQGPNEQFF.

The rearrangement joins TRBV11-3 to TRBJ2-7, with TRBD1 as a possible D gene (6 bases). The CDR3 spans 15 residues. The V gene's germline CDR1 is SGHNT and CDR2 YENEEA. V dropped 1 base and J dropped 5 bases, with 15 bases sitting between them. The CDR3 loop reads CASSLGRTGKDEQYF. CDR3 bases: TGTGCCAGCAGCTTAGGCCGAACAGGGAAGGACGAGCAGTACTTC.

There are a few counts of this clone. The J gene is TRBJ2-3, the V gene TRBV6-2 or TRBV6-3; D is ambiguous. CDR3 size: 12 residues. Between the trimmed V and J ends, which lost 5 bases and 1 base, there was a span of 4 bases. The germline CDR1 and CDR2 sequences are MNHEY and SVGEGT. The CDR3 DNA reads as TGTGCCAGCAGTCCCCGCACAGATACGCAGTATTTT. Amino acids: CASSPRTDTQYF.

The chain is built from TRBV15 and TRBJ1-4, with D hard to call. Trimming cost V 4 bases and J 2 bases, with 8 bases left between them. The V gene's germline CDR1 is LNHNV and CDR2 YYDKDF (reference sequence). This CDR3 spans 14 amino acids. Here the CDR3 DNA reads TGTGCCACCAGCACGAGGCGGACTAATGAAAAACTGTTTTTT. Translated, it gives CATSTRRTNEKLFF.

This chain joins TRBV4-3 and TRBJ2-3, with D uncertain. The germline V gene encodes CDR1 LGHNA and CDR2 YSLEER. This CDR3 has 15 amino acids. V lost 2 bases, J lost 0 bases, and 9 bases lay in between. The CDR3 nucleotides read TGCGCCAGCAGCCAAATCCCCGGAAGCACAGATACGCAGTATTTT. Protein sequence: CASSQIPGSTDTQYF.

The rearrangement links TRBV7-6 to TRBJ2-7, with D perhaps TRBD1 (5 bases). CDR3 length equals 15 residues. The germline V and J ends were trimmed by 5 bases and 1 base, with 15 bases remaining between them. The V gene's germline CDR1 is SGHVS and CDR2 FNYEAQ. The CDR3 DNA sequence: TGTGCCAGCAGCCTAGAGGAAGGGGATTCCTACGAGCAGTACTTC. This gives the protein CASSLEEGDSYEQYF. The whole variable domain, filled in from reference TRBV7-6 and TRBJ2-7, reads GAGVSQSPRYKVTKRGQDVALRCDPISGHVSLYWYRQALGQGPEFLTYFNYEAQQDKSGLPNDRFSAERPEGSISTLTIQRTEQRDSAMYRCASSLEEGDSYEQYFGPGTRLTVT.

In this sample, this clone turned up once. The V gene is TRBV10-3, the J gene TRBJ2-3; a weak D match, TRBD1 (5 bases). Germline CDR1 reads ENHRY; CDR2 reads SYGVKD. V lost 6 bases, J lost 0 bases, and 16 bases lay in between. This CDR3 region has 16 residues. The CDR3 DNA sequence: TGTGCCATCAGCGCCCAGGGATTCACTAGCACAGATACGCAGTATTTT. This codes for CAISAQGFTSTDTQYF.

The rearrangement links TRBV2 to TRBJ1-6, with D hard to call. The CDR3 totals 12 residues. Germline CDR1 reads SNHLY; CDR2 reads FYNNEI. V shed 6 bases and J shed 9 bases, with 9 bases lying between them. This CDR3 is CASRTLGSPLHF. The CDR3 nucleotides read TGTGCCAGCAGGACCTTAGGTTCACCCCTCCACTTT.

The chain is built from TRBV7-9 and TRBJ1-1; D is undetermined. With 2 bases removed from V and 1 base from J, the gap between germline ends came to 5 bases. Per the germline V gene, CDR1 is SEHNR and CDR2 is FQNEAQ (reference sequence). CDR3 length equals 13 residues. CDR3 sequence: CASSLSQNTEAFF. The CDR3 coding sequence is TGTGCCAGCAGCTTAAGTCAGAACACTGAAGCTTTCTTT.

This rearrangement joins TRBV7-9 to TRBJ2-7; D is ambiguous. Trimming left V 3 bases short and J 5 bases short, with 8 bases between. Germline loops: CDR1 SEHNR, CDR2 FQNEAQ (reference sequence). The CDR3 is 12 residues long. The CDR3 sequence is CASSFGFDEQYF. The CDR3 DNA follows: TGTGCCAGCAGCTTCGGGTTCGACGAGCAGTACTTC.

V usage is TRBV7-3 and J usage is TRBJ2-3, with D tentatively TRBD1 (5 bases). Deletions cut 5 bases from V and 5 bases from J, with 17 bases between. Germline-derived CDR1 and CDR2 are SGHTA and FQGTGA. CDR3 length equals 15 residues. CDR3 sequence (DNA): TGTGCCAGCAGCCCCTCGGATCCCCAGGGAGATACGCAGTATTTT. This codes for CASSPSDPQGDTQYF.

The V and J genes are TRBV7-3 and TRBJ2-1; TRBD2 agrees at 7 bases. The trim removed 3 bases at V and 3 bases at J, leaving 8 bases unmatched. This CDR3 contains 16 residues. Looked up from germline, CDR1 is SGHTA and CDR2 is FQGTGA. Here the CDR3 reads CASSLMAGAIYNEQFF. The CDR3 DNA reads TGTGCCAGCAGCTTGATGGCGGGAGCGATCTACAATGAGCAGTTCTTC.

The chain links TRBV6-1 to TRBJ1-1; no clear D gene. This CDR3 spans 13 amino acids. Germline V CDR1 and CDR2: MNHNS, SASEGT. V was clipped by 2 bases and J by 7 bases, with 11 bases between them. CDR3 DNA sequence: TGTGCCAGCAGTGAATGGTCGCGCCTTGAAGCTTTCTTT. Translation: CASSEWSRLEAFF.

The chain is built from TRBV5-1 and TRBJ1-2; tentatively, D is TRBD1 (5 bases). Germline CDR1 is SGHRS and CDR2 is YFSETQ. Trimming took off 1 base at V and 3 bases at J, with 7 bases between the two ends. The CDR3 consists of 13 residues. The CDR3 nucleotides read TGCGCCAGCAGCTTGATGGGGGACTATGGCTACACCTTC. It encodes CASSLMGDYGYTF.

J is TRBJ2-3 and V is TRBV28; the match to TRBD2 covers 7 bases. Germline CDR1 MDHEN, CDR2 SYDVKM. The CDR3 extends over 14 amino acids. The V and J ends lost 11 bases and 6 bases, in that order; junction bases with no gene match: 14. The CDR3 nucleotides are TGTGCCGTCGCCGGAGGACTAGGTAGCGATACGCAGTATTTT. It encodes CAVAGGLGSDTQYF.

This clone came up once. J is TRBJ2-3 and V is TRBV2; TRBD2 matches 9 bases. V shed 8 bases, J shed 5 bases, and the junction held 8 bases outside the gene matches. This CDR3 region has 14 residues. From germline, CDR1 is SNHLY and CDR2 FYNNEI. The CDR3 sequence: CASGRREGIDTQYF. As DNA, the CDR3 is TGTGCCAGCGGACGGCGGGAGGGGATAGATACGCAGTATTTT.

This chain connects TRBV7-8 to TRBJ2-7, with D possibly being TRBD1 or TRBD2 (5 bases each). V was cut by 4 bases and J by 4 bases, with 14 bases left in between. The CDR3 consists of 14 residues. Looked up from germline, CDR1 is SGHVS and CDR2 is FQNEAQ. Here the CDR3 reads CASSSRGGWYEQYF. As DNA, the CDR3 is TGTGCCAGCAGCTCCCGGGGCGGCTGGTACGAGCAGTACTTC.

V and J are TRBV7-2 and TRBJ2-7, with a tentative D call TRBD1 (5 bases). The germline V and J ends were trimmed by 1 base and 9 bases, with 10 bases remaining between them. This CDR3 has 12 amino acids. Germline-derived CDR1 and CDR2 are SGHTA and FQGNSA. The CDR3 DNA follows: TGTGCCAGCAGCTTAGGTGCAGGGATGCAGTACTTC. Its protein is CASSLGAGMQYF.